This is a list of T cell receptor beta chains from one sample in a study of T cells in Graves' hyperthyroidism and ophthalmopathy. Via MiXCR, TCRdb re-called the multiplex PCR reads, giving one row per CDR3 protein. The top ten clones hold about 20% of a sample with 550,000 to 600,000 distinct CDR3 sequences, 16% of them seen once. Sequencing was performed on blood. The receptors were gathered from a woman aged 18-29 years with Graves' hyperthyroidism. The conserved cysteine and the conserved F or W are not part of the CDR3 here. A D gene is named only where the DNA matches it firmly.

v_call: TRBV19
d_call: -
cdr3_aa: ASSMAREGQPQH

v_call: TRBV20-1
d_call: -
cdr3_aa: SARNLPGEKLF

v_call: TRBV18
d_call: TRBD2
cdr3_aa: ASSRGAGAGQETQY

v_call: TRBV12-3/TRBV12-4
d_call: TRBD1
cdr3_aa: ASSLSGGLSYEQY

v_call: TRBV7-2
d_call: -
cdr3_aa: ASSPNGGVETQY

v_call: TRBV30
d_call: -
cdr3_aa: AWSAQAEGQF

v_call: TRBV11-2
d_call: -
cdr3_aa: ASSLYVGSTGAKNIQY

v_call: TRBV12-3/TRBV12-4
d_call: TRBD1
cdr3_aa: ASSATGGTGELF

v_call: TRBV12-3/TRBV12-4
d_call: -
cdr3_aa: ASSFLHPNTEAF

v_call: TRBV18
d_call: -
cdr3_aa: ASSPNPTDTQY

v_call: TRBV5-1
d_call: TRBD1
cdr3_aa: ASSLGQGWYEQY

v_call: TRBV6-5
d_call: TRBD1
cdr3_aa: ASSYSLGQGAGSPLH

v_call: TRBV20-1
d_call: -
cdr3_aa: SADPGAFGEQF

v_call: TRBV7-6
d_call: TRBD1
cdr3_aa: ASSLEGTVETQY

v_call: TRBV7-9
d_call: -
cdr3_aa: ASSLTRVTNTEAF

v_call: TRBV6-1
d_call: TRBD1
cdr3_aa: ASSSPGQATNEKLF

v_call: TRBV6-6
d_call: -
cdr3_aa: ASSYLVHQGTDTQY

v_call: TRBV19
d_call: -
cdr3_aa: ASSMMEGNQPQH

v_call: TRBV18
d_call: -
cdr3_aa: ASSPPLTAGNTIY

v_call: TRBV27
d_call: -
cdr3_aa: ASSSPGRVDTGELF

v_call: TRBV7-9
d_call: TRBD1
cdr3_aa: ASSDLRTGTLRDEQF

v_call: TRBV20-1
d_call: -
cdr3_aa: SARDKAETQY